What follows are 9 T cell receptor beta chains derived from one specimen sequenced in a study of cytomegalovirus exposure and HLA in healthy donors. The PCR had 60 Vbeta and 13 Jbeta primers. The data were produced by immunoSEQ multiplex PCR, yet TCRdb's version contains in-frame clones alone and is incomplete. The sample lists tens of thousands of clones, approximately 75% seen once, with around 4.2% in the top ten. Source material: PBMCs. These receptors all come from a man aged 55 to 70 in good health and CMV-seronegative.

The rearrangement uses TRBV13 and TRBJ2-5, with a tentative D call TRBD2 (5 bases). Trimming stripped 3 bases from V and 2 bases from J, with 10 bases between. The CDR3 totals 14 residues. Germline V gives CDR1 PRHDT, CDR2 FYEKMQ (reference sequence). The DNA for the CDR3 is TGTGCCAGCAGCTTGCGCCCGGGGCAAGAGACCCAGTACTTC. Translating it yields CASSLRPGQETQYF.

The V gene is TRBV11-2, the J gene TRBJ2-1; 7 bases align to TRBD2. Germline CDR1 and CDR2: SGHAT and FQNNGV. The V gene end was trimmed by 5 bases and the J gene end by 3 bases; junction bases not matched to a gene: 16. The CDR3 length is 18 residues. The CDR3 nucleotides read TGTGCCAGCAGCCTCAGGCGACCTGGGAGGGCCGACTACAATGAGCAGTTCTTC. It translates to CASSLRRPGRADYNEQFF.

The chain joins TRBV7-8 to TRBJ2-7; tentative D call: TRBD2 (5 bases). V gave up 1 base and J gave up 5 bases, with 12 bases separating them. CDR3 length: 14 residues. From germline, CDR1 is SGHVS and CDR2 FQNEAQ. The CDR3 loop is CASSLERAAHEQYF. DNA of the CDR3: TGTGCCAGCAGCTTAGAGAGGGCAGCCCACGAGCAGTACTTC. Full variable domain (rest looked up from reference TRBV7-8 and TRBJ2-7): GAGVSQSPRYKVAKRGQDVALRCDPISGHVSLFWYQQALGQGPEFLTYFQNEAQLDKSGLPSDRFFAERPEGSVSTLKIQRTQQEDSAVYLCASSLERAAHEQYFGPGTRLTVT.

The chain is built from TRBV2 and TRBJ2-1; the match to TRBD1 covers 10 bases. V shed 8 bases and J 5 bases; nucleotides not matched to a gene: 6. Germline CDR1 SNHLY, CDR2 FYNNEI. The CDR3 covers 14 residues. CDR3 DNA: TGTGCCAGCTGTGCCGGGACAGGGGACAATGAGCAGTTCTTC. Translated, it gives CASCAGTGDNEQFF.

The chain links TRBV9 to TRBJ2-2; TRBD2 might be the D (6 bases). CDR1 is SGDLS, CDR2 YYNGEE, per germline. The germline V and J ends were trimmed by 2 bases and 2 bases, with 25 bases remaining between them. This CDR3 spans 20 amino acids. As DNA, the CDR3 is TGTGCCAGCAGCGTCGGGGGTTATCTTACTATCGAGAGAAACACCGGGGAGCTGTTTTTT. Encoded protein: CASSVGGYLTIERNTGELFF.

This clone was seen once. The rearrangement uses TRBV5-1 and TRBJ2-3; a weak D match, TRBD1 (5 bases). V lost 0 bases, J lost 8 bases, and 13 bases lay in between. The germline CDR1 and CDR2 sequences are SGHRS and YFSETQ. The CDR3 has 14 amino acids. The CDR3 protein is CASSLERRVGTQYF. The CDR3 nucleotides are TGCGCCAGCAGCTTGGAGCGCAGGGTGGGTACGCAGTATTTT.

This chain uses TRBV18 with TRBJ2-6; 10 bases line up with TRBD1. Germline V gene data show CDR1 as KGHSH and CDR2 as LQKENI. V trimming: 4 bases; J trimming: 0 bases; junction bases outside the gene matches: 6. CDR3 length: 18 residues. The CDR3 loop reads CASSQETGGVSGANVLTF. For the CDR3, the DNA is TGTGCCAGCTCACAGGAGACAGGGGGCGTCTCTGGGGCCAACGTCCTGACTTTC.

The CDR3 loop reads CASSLEAGPTYFTPGTEAFF. CDR3 nucleotide sequence: TGTGCCAGCAGCTTAGAGGCGGGGCCCACTTACTTTACACCGGGGACTGAAGCTTTCTTT. The rearrangement uses TRBV7-8 and TRBJ1-1, with D possibly matching TRBD1 (5 bases). The CDR3 sequence is 20 residues long. Germline V CDR1 and CDR2: SGHVS, FQNEAQ. Between the trimmed V and J ends, which lost 1 base and 5 bases, there was a span of 29 bases.

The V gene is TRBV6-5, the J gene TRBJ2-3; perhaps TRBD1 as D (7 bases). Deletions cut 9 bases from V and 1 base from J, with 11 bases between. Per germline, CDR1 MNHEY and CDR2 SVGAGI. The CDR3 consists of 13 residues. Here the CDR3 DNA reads TGTGCCAGTCAGGGGGGAGGCACAGATACGCAGTATTTT. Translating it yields CASQGGGTDTQYF.